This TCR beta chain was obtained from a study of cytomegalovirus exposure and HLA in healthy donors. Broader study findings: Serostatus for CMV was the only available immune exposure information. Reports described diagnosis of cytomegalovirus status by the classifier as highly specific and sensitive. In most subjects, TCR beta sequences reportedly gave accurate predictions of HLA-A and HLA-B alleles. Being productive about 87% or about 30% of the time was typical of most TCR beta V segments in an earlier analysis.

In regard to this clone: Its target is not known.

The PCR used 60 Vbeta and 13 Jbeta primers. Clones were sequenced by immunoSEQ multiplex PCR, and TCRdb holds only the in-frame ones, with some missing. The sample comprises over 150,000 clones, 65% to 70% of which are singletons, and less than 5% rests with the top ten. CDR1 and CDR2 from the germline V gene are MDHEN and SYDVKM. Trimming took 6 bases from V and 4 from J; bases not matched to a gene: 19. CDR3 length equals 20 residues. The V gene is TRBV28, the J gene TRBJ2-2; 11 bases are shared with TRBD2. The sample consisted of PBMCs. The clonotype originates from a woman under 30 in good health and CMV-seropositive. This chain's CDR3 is CASRYYQGLAAPQSTGELFF. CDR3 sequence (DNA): TGTGCCAGCAGATATTATCAGGGACTAGCGGCACCTCAAAGCACCGGGGAGCTGTTTTTT. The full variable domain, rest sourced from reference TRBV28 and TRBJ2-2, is DVKVTQSSRYLVKRTGEKVFLECVQDMDHENMFWYRQDPGLGLRLIYFSYDVKMKEKGDIPEGYSVSREKKERFSLILESASTNQTSMYLCASRYYQGLAAPQSTGELFFGEGSRLTVL.